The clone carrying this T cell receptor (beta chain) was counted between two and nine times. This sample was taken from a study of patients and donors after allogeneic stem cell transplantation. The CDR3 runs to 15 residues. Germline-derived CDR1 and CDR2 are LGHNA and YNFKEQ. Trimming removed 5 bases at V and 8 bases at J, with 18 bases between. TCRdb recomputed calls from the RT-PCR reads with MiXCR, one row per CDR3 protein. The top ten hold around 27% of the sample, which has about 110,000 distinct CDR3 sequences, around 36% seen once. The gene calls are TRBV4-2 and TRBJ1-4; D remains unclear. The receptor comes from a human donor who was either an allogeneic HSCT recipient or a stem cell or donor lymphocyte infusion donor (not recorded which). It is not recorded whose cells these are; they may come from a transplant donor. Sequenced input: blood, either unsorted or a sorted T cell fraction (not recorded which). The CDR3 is CASSSATNAREKLFF. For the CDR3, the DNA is TGTGCCAGCAGCTCAGCCACTAACGCCAGAGAAAAACTGTTTTTT.